These 5 T cell receptor beta chains came from one sample sequenced in a study of cytomegalovirus exposure and HLA in healthy donors. Researchers ran the PCR with 60 Vbeta and 13 Jbeta primers. The assay was immunoSEQ multiplex PCR, and TCRdb's table has in-frame clones only and misses some. The sample includes under 250,000 clones, about 85% of them seen just once. Specimen: PBMCs. These receptors were taken from a human donor in good health.

The chain employs TRBV27 and TRBJ2-5; unclear D gene. Germline V lookup: CDR1 MNHEY, CDR2 SMNVEV (reference sequence). Trimming left V 5 bases short and J 5 bases short, with 12 bases between. The CDR3 runs 13 residues. CDR3 in amino acids: CASSLKFGETQYF. CDR3 in DNA: TGTGCCAGCAGTCTAAAATTCGGGGAGACCCAGTACTTC.

The genes are TRBV4-1 and TRBJ2-5; possibly TRBD1 for D (6 bases). There are 15 residues in the CDR3. From germline, CDR1 is MGHRA and CDR2 YSYEKL. Trimming pared 1 base from V and 1 base from J, leaving 10 bases between. The CDR3 coding sequence is TGCGCCAGCAGCCAAGGGGGGCTTAGCCAAGAGACCCAGTACTTC. Translation: CASSQGGLSQETQYF.

The V call is TRBV10-3, the J call TRBJ2-5; TRBD1 might be the D (6 bases). The germline V gene encodes CDR1 ENHRY and CDR2 SYGVKD. CDR3 length equals 14 residues. V was cut by 0 bases and J by 9 bases, with 14 bases left in between. The CDR3 sequence is CAISESGTPTSQYF. In nucleotides, the CDR3 is TGTGCCATCAGTGAGTCCGGGACACCGACGTCCCAGTACTTC.

The V gene is TRBV5-1, the J gene TRBJ2-3; 7 positions match TRBD2. There are 17 residues in the CDR3. The V gene end was trimmed by 0 bases and the J gene end by 5 bases; junction bases not matched to a gene: 12. In germline, CDR1 is SGHRS, CDR2 YFSETQ. CDR3 sequence: CASSLVSLRGGGDTQYF. Here the CDR3 DNA reads TGCGCCAGCAGCTTGGTATCCCTGCGCGGGGGAGGAGATACGCAGTATTTT.

The chain recombines TRBV28 with TRBJ2-7, with 9 bases fitting TRBD2. CDR1 is MDHEN and CDR2 is SYDVKM in the germline V gene. The CDR3 covers 15 residues. V gave up 1 base and J gave up 4 bases; unmatched junction bases: 5. The CDR3: CASSLFSGSWYEQYF. The DNA for the CDR3 is TGTGCCAGCAGTTTATTTAGCGGGAGTTGGTACGAGCAGTACTTC.